The 11 T cell receptor beta chains below come from one sample, sequenced in a study of shared clonotypes between healthy human individuals. The method was immunoSEQ multiplex PCR; TCRdb's version includes in-frame clones alone and lacks a portion of them. The table records 450,000 to 500,000 clones, approximately 78% of them present only once. The sequenced sample was PBMCs. These receptors were obtained from a woman aged 35 to 49 in good health. Some clones in this sample may be carry-over from other donors' samples.

V is TRBV7-9 and J is TRBJ2-1, with 9 positions matching TRBD2. Germline V gene data show CDR1 as SEHNR and CDR2 as FQNEAQ (reference sequence). CDR3 size: 14 residues. The V and J ends lost 5 bases and 6 bases, in that order; junction bases with no gene match: 5. The CDR3 region has the DNA TGTGCCAGCAGCCGCGGGAGGGAGGCCAATGAGCAGTTCTTC. Translation gives CASSRGREANEQFF.

This clone was counted a few times. The chain couples TRBV11-3 to TRBJ1-1, with D unclear. Germline CDR1 is SGHNT and CDR2 is YENEEA. Trimming shortened V by 3 bases and J by 1 base, and 6 bases separated the two germline ends. The CDR3 has 13 amino acids. This CDR3 is CASSLDENTEAFF. The CDR3, as DNA: TGTGCCAGCAGCTTGGATGAGAACACTGAAGCTTTCTTT.

The count of this clone is one. The chain is built from TRBV19 and TRBJ1-4, with TRBD1 as a possible D gene (6 bases). From germline, CDR1 is LNHDA and CDR2 SQIVND (reference sequence). V was clipped by 4 bases and J by 6 bases, with 12 bases between them. This CDR3 is 14 amino acids long. In DNA, the CDR3 is TGTGCCAGTAGTACAGACAGGTGGGATGAAAAACTGTTTTTT. Translated, it gives CASSTDRWDEKLFF.

This chain links TRBV7-8 with TRBJ2-3; D gene ambiguous. V shed 2 bases and J shed 3 bases, with 9 bases lying between them. Germline V gene data show CDR1 as SGHVS and CDR2 as FQNEAQ. This CDR3 contains 14 residues. The CDR3 DNA is TGTGCCAGCAGCTTATTAGGGTTGACAGATACGCAGTATTTT. As protein: CASSLLGLTDTQYF.

In its sample, this clone was seen a few times. This rearrangement joins TRBV28 to TRBJ1-2, with D tentatively TRBD1 (6 bases). V lost 5 bases to trimming and J lost 1 base, with 14 bases between them. Germline V lookup: CDR1 MDHEN, CDR2 SYDVKM. The CDR3 totals 15 residues. The CDR3 DNA follows: TGTGCCAGCAGTCAACAGGGACTGTATAACTATGGCTACACCTTC. Translated: CASSQQGLYNYGYTF.

This rearrangement joins TRBV28 to TRBJ1-4; D gene uncertain. This CDR3 is built from 14 residues. Germline CDR1 MDHEN, CDR2 SYDVKM. The germline V and J ends were trimmed by 3 bases and 4 bases, with 9 bases remaining between them. CDR3 in amino acids: CASSFGRINEKLFF. The CDR3 DNA reads as TGTGCCAGCAGTTTCGGCAGGATTAATGAAAAACTGTTTTTT.

The sample holds one count of this clone. An end of the junction differs from the germline gene, which may be a read error. The chain employs TRBV4-3 and TRBJ1-2, with D unresolved. The CDR3 covers 17 residues. Germline CDR1 is LGHNA and CDR2 is YSLEER. CDR3 in amino acids: CVSSETAIRSVDYGYTF. In DNA form, the CDR3 reads TGCGTCAGCAGTGAAACTGCCATTCGGAGCGTCGACTATGGCTACACCTTC.

V usage is TRBV7-2 and J usage is TRBJ1-4; D gene unclear. CDR1 is SGHTA and CDR2 is FQGNSA in the germline V gene. CDR3 length equals 13 residues. The ends were cut back, 5 bases at V and 8 bases at J, with 12 bases in the middle. The DNA for the CDR3 is TGTGCCAGCAGCCCGGCGCTTGTGGAAAAACTGTTTTTT. Its protein is CASSPALVEKLFF.

This rearrangement joins TRBV7-3 to TRBJ2-2; D may correspond to TRBD1 or TRBD2 (5 bases each). The CDR3 is 16 amino acids. CDR1 and CDR2 from the germline V gene are SGHTA and FQGTGA. V lost 1 base and J lost 2, with 11 bases in between. The CDR3 nucleotides read TGTGCCAGCAGCTTAATAGGGACCCATAACACCGGGGAGCTGTTTTTT. Translation gives CASSLIGTHNTGELFF.

This chain links TRBV5-1 with TRBJ1-3; D gene uncertain. The CDR3 extends over 14 amino acids. Germline lookup yields CDR1 SGHRS and CDR2 YFSETQ. Deletions cut 0 bases from V and 6 bases from J, with 10 bases between. CDR3 nucleotides: TGCGCCAGCAGCTTGGGGGGTATCGAAAACACCATATATTTT. The encoded protein is CASSLGGIENTIYF.

The chain links TRBV25-1 to TRBJ2-1; 8 bases are shared with TRBD2. V gave up 3 bases and J gave up 4 bases; unmatched junction bases: 2. The CDR3 totals 14 residues. Germline V lookup: CDR1 MGHDK, CDR2 SYGVNS. The CDR3, as DNA: TGTGCCAGCAGTGATACTAGCGGATACAATGAGCAGTTCTTC. It translates to CASSDTSGYNEQFF.